This TCR beta chain was sequenced in a study of blood T cell repertoires in COVID-19. Source study methods: Researchers report that nucleated cell counts were estimated from reference gene primer amplification. Only in-frame clones appear in the TCRdb table, and some are missing; sequencing was by immunoSEQ multiplex PCR. That table furnishes V, J and clone size, whereas the DNA furnished D and trimming. This repertoire shows about 99,000 clones, less than 90% found once; its top ten account for 2%. The CDR3 is made up of 14 amino acids. V shed 4 bases, J shed 3 bases, and the junction held 4 bases outside the gene matches. Germline lookup yields CDR1 SGHTA and CDR2 FQGNSA.

The source of this sequence is a man in his 70s with active or convalescent COVID-19. V and J are TRBV7-2 and TRBJ1-1; 8 bases agree with TRBD1. The sample consisted of peripheral blood. The CDR3 DNA reads TGTGCCAGCAGCTCGGACAGGGCTTACACTGAAGCTTTCTTT. This sequence encodes CASSSDRAYTEAFF. Complete variable domain (other parts from reference TRBV7-2 and TRBJ1-1): GAGVSQSPSNKVTEKGKDVELRCDPISGHTALYWYRQSLGQGLEFLIYFQGNSAPDKSGLPSDRFSAERTGGSVSTLTIQRTQQEDSAVYLCASSSDRAYTEAFFGQGTRLTVV.